This TCR beta chain was captured by sequencing in a study of blood T cell repertoires in COVID-19. The table came from immunoSEQ multiplex PCR; TCRdb's copy has only in-frame clones and leaves some out. The sample lists about 15,000 clones; about 90% were seen once. There are 15 residues in the CDR3. Germline CDR1 is SGHRS and CDR2 is YFSETQ. Trimming took 3 bases from V and 2 from J, leaving 12 bases between them. The receptor's source is a man aged 55 to 69 with active COVID-19. The sample consisted of peripheral blood. This sequence joins TRBV5-1 and TRBJ2-1; weak D call: TRBD2 (7 bases). The CDR3 is CASSWSGDTYNEQFF. DNA of the CDR3: TGCGCCAGCAGCTGGAGCGGGGACACCTACAATGAGCAGTTCTTC.